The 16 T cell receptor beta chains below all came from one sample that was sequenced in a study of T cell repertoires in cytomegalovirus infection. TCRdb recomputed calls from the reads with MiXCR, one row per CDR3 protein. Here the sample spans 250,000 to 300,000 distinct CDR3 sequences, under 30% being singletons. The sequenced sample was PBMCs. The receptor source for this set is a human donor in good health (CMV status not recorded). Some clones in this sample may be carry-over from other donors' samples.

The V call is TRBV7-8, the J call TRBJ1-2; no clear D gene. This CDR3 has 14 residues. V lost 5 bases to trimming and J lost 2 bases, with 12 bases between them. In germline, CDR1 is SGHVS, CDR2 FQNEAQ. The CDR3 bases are TGTGCCAGCAGCCCCACGTCTATCAACTATGGCTACACCTTC. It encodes CASSPTSINYGYTF. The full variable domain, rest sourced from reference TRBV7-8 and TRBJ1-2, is GAGVSQSPRYKVAKRGQDVALRCDPISGHVSLFWYQQALGQGPEFLTYFQNEAQLDKSGLPSDRFFAERPEGSVSTLKIQRTQQEDSAVYLCASSPTSINYGYTFGSGTRLTVV.

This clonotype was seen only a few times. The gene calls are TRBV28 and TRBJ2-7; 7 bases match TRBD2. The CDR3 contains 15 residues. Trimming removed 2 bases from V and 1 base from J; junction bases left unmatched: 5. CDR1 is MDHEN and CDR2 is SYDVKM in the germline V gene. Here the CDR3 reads CASSLQRGPSYEQYF. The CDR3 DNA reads TGTGCCAGCAGTTTACAGCGGGGACCATCCTACGAGCAGTACTTC.

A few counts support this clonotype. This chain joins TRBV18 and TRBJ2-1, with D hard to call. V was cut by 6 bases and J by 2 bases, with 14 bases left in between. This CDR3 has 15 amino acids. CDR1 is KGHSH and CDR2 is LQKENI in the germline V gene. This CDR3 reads CASSPDGLTYNEQFF. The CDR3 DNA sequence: TGTGCCAGCTCCCCGGACGGATTAACCTACAATGAGCAGTTCTTC.

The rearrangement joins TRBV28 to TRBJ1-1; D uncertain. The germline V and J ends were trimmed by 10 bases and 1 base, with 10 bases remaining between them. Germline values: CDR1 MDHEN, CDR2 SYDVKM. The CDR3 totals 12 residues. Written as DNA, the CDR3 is TGTGCCACCAAGGACCCGAACACTGAAGCTTTCTTT. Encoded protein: CATKDPNTEAFF.

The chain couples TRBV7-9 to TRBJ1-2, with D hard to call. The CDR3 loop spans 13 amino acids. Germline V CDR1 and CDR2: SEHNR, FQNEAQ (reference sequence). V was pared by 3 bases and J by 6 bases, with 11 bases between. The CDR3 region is CASSFLASHGYTF. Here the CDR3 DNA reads TGTGCCAGCAGCTTCTTAGCCAGTCATGGCTACACCTTC.

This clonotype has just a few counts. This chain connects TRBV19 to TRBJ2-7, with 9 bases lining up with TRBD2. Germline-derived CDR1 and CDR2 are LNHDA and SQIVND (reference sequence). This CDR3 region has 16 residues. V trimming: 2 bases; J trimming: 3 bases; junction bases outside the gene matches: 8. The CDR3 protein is CASSIRRSSGGYEQYF. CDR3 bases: TGTGCCAGTAGTATAAGAAGGAGTAGCGGGGGCTACGAGCAGTACTTC. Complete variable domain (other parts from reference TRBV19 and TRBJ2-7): DGGITQSPKYLFRKEGQNVTLSCEQNLNHDAMYWYRQDPGQGLRLIYYSQIVNDFQKGDIAEGYSVSREKKESFPLTVTSAQKNPTAFYLCASSIRRSSGGYEQYFGPGTRLTVT.

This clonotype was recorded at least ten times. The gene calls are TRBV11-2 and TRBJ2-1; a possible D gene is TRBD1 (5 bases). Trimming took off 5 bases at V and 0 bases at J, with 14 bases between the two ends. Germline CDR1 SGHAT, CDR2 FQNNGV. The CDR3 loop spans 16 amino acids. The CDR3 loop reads CASSQRTPSSYNEQFF. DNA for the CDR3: TGTGCCAGCAGCCAACGGACACCGAGCTCCTACAATGAGCAGTTCTTC.

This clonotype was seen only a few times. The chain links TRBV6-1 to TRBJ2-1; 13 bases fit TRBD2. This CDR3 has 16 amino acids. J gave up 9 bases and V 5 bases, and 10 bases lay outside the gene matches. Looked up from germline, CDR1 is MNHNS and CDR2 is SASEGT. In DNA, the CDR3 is TGTGCCAGCAGTACGACTAGCGGGAGGAAATCGCCTGAGCAGTTCTTC. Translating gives CASSTTSGRKSPEQFF.

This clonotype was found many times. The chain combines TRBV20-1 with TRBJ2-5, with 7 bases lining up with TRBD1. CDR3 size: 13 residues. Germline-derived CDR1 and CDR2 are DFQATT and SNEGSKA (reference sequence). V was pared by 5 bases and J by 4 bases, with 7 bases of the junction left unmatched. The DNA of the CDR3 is TGCAGTGCTCCTGACAGGGTGGCAGAGACCCAGTACTTC. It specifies CSAPDRVAETQYF.

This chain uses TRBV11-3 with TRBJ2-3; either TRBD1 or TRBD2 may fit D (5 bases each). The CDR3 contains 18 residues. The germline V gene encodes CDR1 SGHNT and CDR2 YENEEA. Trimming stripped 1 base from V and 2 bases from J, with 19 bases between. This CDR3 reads CASSLAQGGSGTTDTQYF. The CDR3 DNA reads TGTGCCAGCAGCTTAGCCCAGGGTGGGAGCGGAACCACAGATACGCAGTATTTT. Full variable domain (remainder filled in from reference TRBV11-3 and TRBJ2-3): EAGVVQSPRYKIIEKKQPVAFWCNPISGHNTLYWYLQNLGQGPELLIRYENEEAVDDSQLPKDRFSAERLKGVDSTLKIQPAELGDSAVYLCASSLAQGGSGTTDTQYFGPGTRLTVL.

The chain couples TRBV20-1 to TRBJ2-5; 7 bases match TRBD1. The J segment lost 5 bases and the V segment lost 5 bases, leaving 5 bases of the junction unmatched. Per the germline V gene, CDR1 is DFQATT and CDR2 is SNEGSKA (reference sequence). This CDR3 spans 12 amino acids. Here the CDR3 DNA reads TGCAGTGCTTGGGGACAGTCGGAGACCCAGTACTTC. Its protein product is CSAWGQSETQYF.

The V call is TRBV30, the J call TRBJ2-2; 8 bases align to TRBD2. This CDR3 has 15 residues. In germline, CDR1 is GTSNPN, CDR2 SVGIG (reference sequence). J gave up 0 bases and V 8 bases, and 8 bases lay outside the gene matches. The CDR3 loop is CARNRGGSNTGELFF. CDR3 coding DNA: TGTGCCCGCAACCGCGGGGGGTCGAACACCGGGGAGCTGTTTTTT.

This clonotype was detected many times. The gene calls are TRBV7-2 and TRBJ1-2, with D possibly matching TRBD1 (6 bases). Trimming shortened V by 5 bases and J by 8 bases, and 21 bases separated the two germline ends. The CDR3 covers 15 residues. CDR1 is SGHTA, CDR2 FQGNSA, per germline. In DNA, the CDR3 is TGTGCCAGCAGCCTTTATTACAGGGACTTGGAAGGCTACACCTTC. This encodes CASSLYYRDLEGYTF. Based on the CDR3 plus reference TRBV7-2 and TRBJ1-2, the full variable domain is GAGVSQSPSNKVTEKGKDVELRCDPISGHTALYWYRQSLGQGLEFLIYFQGNSAPDKSGLPSDRFSAERTGGSVSTLTIQRTQQEDSAVYLCASSLYYRDLEGYTFGSGTRLTVV.

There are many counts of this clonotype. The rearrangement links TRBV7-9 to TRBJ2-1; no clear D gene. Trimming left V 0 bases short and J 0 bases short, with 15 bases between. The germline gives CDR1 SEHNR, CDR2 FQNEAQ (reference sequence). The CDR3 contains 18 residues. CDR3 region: CASSLARGRRNSYNEQFF. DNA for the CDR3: TGTGCCAGCAGCTTAGCCCGCGGACGGCGAAACTCCTACAATGAGCAGTTCTTC.

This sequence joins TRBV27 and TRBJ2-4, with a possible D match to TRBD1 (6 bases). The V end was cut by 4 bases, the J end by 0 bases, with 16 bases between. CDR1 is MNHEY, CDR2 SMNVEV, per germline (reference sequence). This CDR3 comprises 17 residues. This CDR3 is CASSSVQGALAKNIQYF. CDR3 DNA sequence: TGTGCCAGCAGTTCCGTACAGGGTGCCCTAGCCAAAAACATTCAGTACTTC.

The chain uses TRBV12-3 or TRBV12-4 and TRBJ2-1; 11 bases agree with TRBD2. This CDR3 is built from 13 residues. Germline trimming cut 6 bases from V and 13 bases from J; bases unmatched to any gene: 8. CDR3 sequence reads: CASSPLSGRGQFF. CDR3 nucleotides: TGTGCCAGCAGCCCCCTTAGCGGGAGGGGACAGTTCTTC.